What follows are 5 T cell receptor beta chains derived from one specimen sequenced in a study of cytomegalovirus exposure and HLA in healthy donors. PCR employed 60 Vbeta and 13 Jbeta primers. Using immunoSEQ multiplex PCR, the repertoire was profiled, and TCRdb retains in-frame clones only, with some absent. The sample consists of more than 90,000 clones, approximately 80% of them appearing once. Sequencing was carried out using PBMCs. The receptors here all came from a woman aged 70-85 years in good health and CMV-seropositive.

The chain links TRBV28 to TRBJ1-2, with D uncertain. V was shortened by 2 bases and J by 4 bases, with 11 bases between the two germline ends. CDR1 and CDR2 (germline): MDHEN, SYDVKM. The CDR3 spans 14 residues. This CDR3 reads CASSLPPHTYGYTF. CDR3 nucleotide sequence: TGTGCCAGCAGTTTACCACCTCACACCTATGGCTACACCTTC.

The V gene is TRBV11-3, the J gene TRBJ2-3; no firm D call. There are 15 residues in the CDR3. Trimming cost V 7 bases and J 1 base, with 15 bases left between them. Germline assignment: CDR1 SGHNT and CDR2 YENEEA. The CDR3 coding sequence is TGTGCCAGCACTCAGCTCGGGTCCCGCACAGATACGCAGTATTTT. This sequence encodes CASTQLGSRTDTQYF.

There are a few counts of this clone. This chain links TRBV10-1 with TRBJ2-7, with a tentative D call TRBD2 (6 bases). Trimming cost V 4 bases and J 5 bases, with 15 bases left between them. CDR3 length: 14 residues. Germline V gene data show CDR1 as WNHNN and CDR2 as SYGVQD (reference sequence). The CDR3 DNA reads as TGCGCCAGCAGTGGGACCCGGGGGAGCCACGAGCAGTACTTC. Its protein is CASSGTRGSHEQYF.

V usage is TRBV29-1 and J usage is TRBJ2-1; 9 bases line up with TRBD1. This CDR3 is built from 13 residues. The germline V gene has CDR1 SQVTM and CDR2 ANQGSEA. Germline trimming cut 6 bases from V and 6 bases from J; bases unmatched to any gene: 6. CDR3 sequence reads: CSVMVTGGNEQFF. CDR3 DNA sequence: TGCAGCGTGATGGTGACAGGGGGCAATGAGCAGTTCTTC.

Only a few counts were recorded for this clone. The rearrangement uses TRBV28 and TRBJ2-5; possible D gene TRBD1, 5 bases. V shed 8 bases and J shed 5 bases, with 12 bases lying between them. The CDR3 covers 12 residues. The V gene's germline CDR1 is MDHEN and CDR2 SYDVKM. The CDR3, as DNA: TGTGCCAGCGGGCAGGGAAGCGAGACCCAGTACTTC. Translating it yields CASGQGSETQYF.